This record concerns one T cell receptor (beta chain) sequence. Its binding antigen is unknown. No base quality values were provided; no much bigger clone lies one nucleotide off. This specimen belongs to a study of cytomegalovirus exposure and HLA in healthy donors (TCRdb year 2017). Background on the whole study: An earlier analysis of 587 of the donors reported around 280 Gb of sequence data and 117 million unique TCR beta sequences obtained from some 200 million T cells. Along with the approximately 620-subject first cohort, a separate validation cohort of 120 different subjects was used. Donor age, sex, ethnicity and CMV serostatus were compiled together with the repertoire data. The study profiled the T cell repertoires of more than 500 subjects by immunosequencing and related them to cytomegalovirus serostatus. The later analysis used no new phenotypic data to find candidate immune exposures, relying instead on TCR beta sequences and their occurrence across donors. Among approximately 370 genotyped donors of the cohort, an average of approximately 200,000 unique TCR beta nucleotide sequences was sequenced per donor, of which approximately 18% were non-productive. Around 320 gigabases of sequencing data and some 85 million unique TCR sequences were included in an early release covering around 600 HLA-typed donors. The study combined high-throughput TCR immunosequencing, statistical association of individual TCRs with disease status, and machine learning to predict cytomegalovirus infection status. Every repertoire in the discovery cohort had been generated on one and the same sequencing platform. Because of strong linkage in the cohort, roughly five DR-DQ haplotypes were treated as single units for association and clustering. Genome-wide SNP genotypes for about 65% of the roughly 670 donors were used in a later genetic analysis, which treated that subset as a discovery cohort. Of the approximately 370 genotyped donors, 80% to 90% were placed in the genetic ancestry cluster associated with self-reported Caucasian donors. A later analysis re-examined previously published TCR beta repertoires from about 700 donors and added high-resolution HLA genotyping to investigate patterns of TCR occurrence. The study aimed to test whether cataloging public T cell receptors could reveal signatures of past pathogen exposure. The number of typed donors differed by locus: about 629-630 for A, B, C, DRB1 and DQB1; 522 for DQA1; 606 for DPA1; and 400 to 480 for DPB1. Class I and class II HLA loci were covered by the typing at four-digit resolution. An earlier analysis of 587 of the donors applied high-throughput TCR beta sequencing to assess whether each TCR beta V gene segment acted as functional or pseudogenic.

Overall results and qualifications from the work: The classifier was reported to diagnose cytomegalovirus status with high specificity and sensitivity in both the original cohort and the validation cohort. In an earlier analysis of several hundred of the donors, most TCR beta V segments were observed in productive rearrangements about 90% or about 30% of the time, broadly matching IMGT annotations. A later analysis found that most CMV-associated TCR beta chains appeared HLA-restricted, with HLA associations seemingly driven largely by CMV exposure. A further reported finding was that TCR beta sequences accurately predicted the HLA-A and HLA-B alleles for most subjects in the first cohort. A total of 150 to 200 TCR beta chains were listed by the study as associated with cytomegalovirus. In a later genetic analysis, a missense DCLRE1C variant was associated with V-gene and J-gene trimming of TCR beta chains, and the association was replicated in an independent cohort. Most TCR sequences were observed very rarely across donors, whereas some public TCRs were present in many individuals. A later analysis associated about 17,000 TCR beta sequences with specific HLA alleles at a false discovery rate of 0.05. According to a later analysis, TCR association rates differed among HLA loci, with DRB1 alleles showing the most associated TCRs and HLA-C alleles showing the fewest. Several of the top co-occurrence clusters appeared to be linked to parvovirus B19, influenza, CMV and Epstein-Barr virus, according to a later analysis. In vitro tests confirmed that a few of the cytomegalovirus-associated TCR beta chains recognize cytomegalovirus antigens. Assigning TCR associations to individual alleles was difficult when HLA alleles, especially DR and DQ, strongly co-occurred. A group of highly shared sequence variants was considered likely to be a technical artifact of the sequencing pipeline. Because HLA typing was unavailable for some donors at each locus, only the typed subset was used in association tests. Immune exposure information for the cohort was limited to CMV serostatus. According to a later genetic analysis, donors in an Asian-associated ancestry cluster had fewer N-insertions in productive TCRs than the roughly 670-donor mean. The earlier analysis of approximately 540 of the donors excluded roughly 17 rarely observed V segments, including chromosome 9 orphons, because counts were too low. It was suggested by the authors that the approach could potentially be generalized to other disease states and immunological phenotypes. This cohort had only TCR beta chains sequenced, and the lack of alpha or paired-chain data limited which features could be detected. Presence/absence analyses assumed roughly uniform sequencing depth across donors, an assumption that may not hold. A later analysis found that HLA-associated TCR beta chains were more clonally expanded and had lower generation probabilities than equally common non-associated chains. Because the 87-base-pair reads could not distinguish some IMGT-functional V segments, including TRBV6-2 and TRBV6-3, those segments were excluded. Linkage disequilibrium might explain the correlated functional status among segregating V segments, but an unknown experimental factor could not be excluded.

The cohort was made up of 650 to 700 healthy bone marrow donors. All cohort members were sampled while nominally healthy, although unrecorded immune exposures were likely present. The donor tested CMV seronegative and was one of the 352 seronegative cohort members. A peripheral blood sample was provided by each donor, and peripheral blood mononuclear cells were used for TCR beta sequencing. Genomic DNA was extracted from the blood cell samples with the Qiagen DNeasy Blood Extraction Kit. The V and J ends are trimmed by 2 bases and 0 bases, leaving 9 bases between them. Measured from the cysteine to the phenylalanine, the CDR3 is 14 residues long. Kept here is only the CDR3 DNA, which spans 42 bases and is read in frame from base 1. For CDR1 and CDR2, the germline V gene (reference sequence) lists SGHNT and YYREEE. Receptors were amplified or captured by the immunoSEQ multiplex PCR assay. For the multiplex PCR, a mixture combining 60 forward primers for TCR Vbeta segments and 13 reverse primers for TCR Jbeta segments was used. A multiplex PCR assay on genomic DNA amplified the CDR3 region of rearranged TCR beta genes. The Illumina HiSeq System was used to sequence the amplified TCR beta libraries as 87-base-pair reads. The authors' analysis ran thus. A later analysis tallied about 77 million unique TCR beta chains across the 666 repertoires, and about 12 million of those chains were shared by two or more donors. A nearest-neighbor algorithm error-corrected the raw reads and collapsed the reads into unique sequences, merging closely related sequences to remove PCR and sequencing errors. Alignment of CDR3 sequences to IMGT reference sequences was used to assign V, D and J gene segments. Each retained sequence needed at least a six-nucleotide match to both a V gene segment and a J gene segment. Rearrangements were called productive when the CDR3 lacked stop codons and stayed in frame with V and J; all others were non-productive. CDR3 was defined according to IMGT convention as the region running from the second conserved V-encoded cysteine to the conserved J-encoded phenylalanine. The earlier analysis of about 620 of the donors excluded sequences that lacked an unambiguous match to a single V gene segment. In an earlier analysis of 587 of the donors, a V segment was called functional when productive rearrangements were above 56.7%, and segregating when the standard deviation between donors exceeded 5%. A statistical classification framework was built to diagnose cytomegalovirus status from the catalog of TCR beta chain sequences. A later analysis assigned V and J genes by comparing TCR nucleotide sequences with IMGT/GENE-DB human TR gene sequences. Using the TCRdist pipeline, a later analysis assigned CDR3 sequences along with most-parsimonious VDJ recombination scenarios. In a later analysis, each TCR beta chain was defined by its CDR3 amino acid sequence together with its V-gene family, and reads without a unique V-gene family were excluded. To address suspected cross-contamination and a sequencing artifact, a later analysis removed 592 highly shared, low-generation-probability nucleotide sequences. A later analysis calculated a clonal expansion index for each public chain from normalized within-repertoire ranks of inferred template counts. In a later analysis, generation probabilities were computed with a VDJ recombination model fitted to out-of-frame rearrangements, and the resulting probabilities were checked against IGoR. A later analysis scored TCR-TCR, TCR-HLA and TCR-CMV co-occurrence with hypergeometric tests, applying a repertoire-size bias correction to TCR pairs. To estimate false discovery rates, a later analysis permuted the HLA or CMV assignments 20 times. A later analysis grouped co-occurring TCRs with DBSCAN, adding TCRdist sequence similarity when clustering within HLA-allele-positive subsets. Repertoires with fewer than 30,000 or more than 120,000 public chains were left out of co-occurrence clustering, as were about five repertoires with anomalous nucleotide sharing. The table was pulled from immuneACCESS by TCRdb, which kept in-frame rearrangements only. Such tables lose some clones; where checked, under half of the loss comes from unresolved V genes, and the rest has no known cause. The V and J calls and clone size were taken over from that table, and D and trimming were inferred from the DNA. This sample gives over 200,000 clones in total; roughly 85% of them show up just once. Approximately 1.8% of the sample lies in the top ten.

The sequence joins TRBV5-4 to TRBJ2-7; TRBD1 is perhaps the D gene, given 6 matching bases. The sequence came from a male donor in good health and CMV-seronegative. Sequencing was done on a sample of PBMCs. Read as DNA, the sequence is TGTGCCAGCAGCTTAACAGGGAGCTCCTACGAGCAGTACTTC. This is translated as CASSLTGSSYEQYF.